This T cell receptor beta chain is drawn from a study of blood T cell repertoires in COVID-19. About the study: The United States, Italy and Spain supplied acute and convalescent COVID-19 samples.

Method: immunoSEQ multiplex PCR; TCRdb's copy keeps in-frame clones and lacks some. The data hold about 130,000 clones, with 75% to 90% observed a single time. The germline V gene encodes CDR1 SGHNT and CDR2 YYREEE (reference sequence). This CDR3 comprises 16 residues. Deletions cut 0 bases from V and 0 bases from J, with 12 bases between. Material for sequencing was peripheral blood. This rearrangement joins TRBV5-4 to TRBJ1-2, with a tentative D call TRBD1 (5 bases). This TCR was recovered from a man between 60 and 75 years old with active or convalescent COVID-19. The CDR3 nucleotides read TGTGCCAGCAGCTTGGGCGGGGGGAAGGCTAACTATGGCTACACCTTC. It specifies CASSLGGGKANYGYTF.